This T cell receptor (beta chain) was found in a study of blood T cells in healthy people across ages. It was with a sample-barcoded 5' primer and a J-beta primer mix that a second PCR of roughly 7 to 12 cycles was run. TCRdb recomputed calls from the 5' RACE reads with MiXCR, one row per CDR3 protein. This table holds 1.2 million to 1.5 million distinct CDR3 sequences, 42% found once. Worth noting for this clonotype: Its target is unknown.

Points from the study as a whole: Roughly linear declines in TCR beta diversity per million T cells occurred with age.

This CDR3 has 17 amino acids. V was clipped by 0 bases and J by 0 bases; unmatched bases: 5. The germline V gene has CDR1 LNHNV and CDR2 YYDKDF (reference sequence). This clonotype originated in a woman aged 18-30 years in good health. The sample taken for sequencing was blood. V and J are TRBV15 and TRBJ1-1, with 9 nucleotides matching TRBD1. CDR3 nucleotides: TGTGCCACCAGCAGAGATGTGGACAGGGGTATGAACACTGAAGCTTTCTTT. Translated, it gives CATSRDVDRGMNTEAFF.